In this sample, the clone carrying this TCR beta chain turned up many times. Its antigen is currently unknown. There are 13 residues in the CDR3. Trimming stripped 6 bases from V and 2 bases from J, with 10 bases between. CDR1 SNHLY and CDR2 FYNNEI come from the germline V gene. The data originate from a study of read filtering for tumor transcriptome and immune sequencing. Study-wide findings and caveats: Dropping single-read clonotypes raised IR-seq and RNA-seq shared-clonotype correlation. Compared with RNA-seq, IR-seq gave much higher clonotype depth and reliability. The CD138-negative fraction was mixed bone marrow immune cells, not pure T cells.

The library was built from roughly 400 ng RNA with molecular barcoded adaptors for alpha/delta and beta/gamma chains. MiXCR was run by TCRdb on the reads, yielding one entry per CDR3 protein. The sample contains roughly 82,000 distinct CDR3 sequences, 9% to 15% of which appear only once. The chain uses TRBV2 and TRBJ2-5, with D unresolved. Source material: a population of CD138-negative cells sorted from bone marrow. The clonotype originates from a donor over 35 with multiple myeloma. The CDR3 sequence is CASRRHGQETQYF. The CDR3 nucleotides read TGTGCCAGCAGGCGTCACGGACAAGAGACCCAGTACTTC.